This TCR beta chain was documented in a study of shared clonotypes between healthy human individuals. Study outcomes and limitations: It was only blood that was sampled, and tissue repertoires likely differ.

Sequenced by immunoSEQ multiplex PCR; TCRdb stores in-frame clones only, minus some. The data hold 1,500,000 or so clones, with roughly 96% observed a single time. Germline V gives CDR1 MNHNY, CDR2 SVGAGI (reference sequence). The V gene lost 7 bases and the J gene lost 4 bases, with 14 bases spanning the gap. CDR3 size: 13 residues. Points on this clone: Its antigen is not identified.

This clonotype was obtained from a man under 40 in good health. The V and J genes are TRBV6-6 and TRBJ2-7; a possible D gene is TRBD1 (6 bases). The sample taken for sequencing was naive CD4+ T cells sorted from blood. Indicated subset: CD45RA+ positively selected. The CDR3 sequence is CASNVDRRYEQYF. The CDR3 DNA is TGTGCCAGCAACGTAGACAGGAGGTACGAGCAGTACTTC.